This TCR beta chain was observed in a study of post-analysis software for immune sequencing data. Unique-molecular-identifier-tagged TCR beta cDNA libraries were used. TCRdb analysed the PCR reads with MiXCR anew, one entry per CDR3 protein. Of about 430,000 distinct CDR3 sequences in the sample, 30% to 40% were seen once. Points from the study as a whole: Patients had higher frequencies than controls of roughly 5 TRBV segments, including TRBV5-6, TRBV5-1 and TRBV20-1. The study found significantly lower normalized Chao1 diversity in multiple sclerosis patients than in controls.

This clonotype was seen only once. What it binds is unknown. Germline values: CDR1 SGHTA, CDR2 FQGTGA. V gave up 2 bases and J gave up 1 base, with 26 bases separating them. This CDR3 comprises 20 residues. The material sequenced was blood. The clonotype originates from a girl under 10 years old with multiple sclerosis. The chain combines TRBV7-3 with TRBJ1-1, with D maybe TRBD1 (5 bases). CDR3 in amino acids: CASSLLAFLGPDGSNTEAFF. The CDR3 region has the DNA TGTGCCAGCAGCTTATTAGCTTTTCTGGGGCCGGACGGGTCGAACACTGAAGCTTTCTTT.